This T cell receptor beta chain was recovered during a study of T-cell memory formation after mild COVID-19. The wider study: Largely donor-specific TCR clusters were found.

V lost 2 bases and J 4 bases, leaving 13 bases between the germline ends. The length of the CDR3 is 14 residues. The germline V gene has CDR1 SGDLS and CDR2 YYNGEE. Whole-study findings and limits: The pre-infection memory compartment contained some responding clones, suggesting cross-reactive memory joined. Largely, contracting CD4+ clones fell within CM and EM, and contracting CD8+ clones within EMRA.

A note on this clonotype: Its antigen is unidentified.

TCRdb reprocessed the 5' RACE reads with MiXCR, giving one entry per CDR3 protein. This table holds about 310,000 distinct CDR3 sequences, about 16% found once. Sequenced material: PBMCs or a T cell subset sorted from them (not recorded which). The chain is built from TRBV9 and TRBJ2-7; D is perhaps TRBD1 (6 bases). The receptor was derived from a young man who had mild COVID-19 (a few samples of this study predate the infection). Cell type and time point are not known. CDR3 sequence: CASSVRDIAYEQYF. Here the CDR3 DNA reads TGTGCCAGCAGCGTTCGGGACATCGCTTACGAGCAGTACTTC.